This record concerns one T cell receptor (beta chain) sequence. V dropped 7 bases and J dropped 3; count of bases not matched to a gene: 4. Per the germline V gene, CDR1 is SNHLY and CDR2 is FYNNEI. This CDR3 is 13 amino acids long. This specimen belongs to a study of control samples from healthy donors and cancer patients. Libraries were prepared by immunoSEQ multiplex PCR; TCRdb keeps only in-frame clonotypes and omits some of them. Of approximately 94,000 clones in the sample, just over 90% were seen once. Sequencing used blood. The TCR was taken from a woman aged 25 to 39 in good health. The genes are TRBV2 and TRBJ2-5; 8 bases are shared with TRBD1. The CDR3 DNA follows: TGTGCCAGCACGGGACAGGTAAAAGAGACCCAGTACTTC. Its translation is CASTGQVKETQYF.